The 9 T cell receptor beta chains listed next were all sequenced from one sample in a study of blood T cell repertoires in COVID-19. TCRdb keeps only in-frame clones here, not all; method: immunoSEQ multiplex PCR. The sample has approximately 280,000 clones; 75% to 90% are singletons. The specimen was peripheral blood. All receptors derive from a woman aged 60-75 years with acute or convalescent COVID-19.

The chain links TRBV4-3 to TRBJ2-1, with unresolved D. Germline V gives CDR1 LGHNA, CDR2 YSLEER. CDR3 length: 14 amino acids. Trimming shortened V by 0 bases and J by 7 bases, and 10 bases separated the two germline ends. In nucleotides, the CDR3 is TGCGCCAGCAGCCAAGAGAGTTTAAATAATGAGCAGTTCTTC. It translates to CASSQESLNNEQFF.

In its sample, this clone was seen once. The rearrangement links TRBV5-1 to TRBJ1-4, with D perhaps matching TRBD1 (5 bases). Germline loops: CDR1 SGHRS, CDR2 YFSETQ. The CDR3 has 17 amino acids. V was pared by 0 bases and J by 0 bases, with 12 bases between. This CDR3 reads CASSLVAGRATNEKLFF. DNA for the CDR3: TGCGCCAGCAGCTTGGTGGCAGGGAGGGCAACTAATGAAAAACTGTTTTTT.

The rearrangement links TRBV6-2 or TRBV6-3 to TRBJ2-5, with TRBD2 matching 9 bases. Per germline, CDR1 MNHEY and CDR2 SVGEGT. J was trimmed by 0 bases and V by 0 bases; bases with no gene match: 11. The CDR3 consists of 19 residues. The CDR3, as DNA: TGTGCCAGCAGTTACTCGATCCAAGCGGGGGGACCGTACCAAGAGACCCAGTACTTC. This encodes CASSYSIQAGGPYQETQYF.

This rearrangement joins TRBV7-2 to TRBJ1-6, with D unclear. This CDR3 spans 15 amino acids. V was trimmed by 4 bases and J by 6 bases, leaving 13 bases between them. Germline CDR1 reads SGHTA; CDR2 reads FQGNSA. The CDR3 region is CASSSSAAANSPLHF. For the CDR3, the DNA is TGTGCCAGCAGCTCCTCCGCGGCAGCTAATTCACCCCTCCACTTT.

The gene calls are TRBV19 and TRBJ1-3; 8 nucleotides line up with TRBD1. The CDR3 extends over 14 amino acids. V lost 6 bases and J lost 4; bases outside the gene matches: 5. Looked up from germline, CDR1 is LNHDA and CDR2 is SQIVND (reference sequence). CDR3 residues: CASRDDRGGNTIYF. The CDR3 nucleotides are TGTGCCAGTAGGGATGACAGGGGAGGAAACACCATATATTTT.

CDR3 in DNA: TGTGCCTGGATTACCCCGGGACAGTACAATCAGCCCCAGCATTTT. It yields the protein CAWITPGQYNQPQHF. The chain employs TRBV30 and TRBJ1-5; 7 bases align to TRBD1. Germline CDR1 GTSNPN, CDR2 SVGIG (reference sequence). V trimming: 4 bases; J trimming: 3 bases; junction bases outside the gene matches: 9. This CDR3 is built from 15 residues.

CDR3 amino acids: CASSLGQGIGEKLFF. CDR3 bases: TGTGCCAGCAGCTTGGGGCAGGGCATCGGTGAAAAACTGTTTTTT. The chain is built from TRBV5-6 and TRBJ1-4; possibly TRBD1 for D (5 bases). The V gene's germline CDR1 is SGHDT and CDR2 YYEEEE. The CDR3 sequence is 15 residues long. V dropped 0 bases and J dropped 7 bases, with 13 bases sitting between them.

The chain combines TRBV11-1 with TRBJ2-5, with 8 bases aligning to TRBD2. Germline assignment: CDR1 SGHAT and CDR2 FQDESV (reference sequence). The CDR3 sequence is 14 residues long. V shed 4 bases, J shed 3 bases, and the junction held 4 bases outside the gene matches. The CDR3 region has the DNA TGTGCCAGCAGCTCTACTAGCGGCAAAGAGACCCAGTACTTC. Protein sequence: CASSSTSGKETQYF. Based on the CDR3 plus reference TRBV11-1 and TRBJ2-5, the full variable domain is EAEVAQSPRYKITEKSQAVAFWCDPISGHATLYWYRQILGQGPELLVQFQDESVVDDSQLPKDRFSAERLKGVDSTLKIQPAELGDSAMYLCASSSTSGKETQYFGPGTRLLVL.

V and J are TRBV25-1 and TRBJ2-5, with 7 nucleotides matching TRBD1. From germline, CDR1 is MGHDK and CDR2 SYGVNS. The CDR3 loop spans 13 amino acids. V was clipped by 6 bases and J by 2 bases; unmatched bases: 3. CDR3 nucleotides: TGTGCCAGCAGGAGACAGGGACAAGAGACCCAGTACTTC. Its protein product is CASRRQGQETQYF.